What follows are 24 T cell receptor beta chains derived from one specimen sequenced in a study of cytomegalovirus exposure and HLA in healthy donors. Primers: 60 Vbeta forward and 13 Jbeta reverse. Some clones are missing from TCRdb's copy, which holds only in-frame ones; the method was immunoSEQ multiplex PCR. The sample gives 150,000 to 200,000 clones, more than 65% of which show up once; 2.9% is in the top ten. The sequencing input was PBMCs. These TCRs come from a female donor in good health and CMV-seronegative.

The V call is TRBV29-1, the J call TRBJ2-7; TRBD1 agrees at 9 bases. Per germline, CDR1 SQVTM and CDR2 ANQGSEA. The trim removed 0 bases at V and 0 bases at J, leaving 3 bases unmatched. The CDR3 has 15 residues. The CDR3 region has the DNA TGCAGCGTTGAAGATCTGGGACAGGGCTCCTACGAGCAGTACTTC. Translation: CSVEDLGQGSYEQYF.

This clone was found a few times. CDR3 amino acids: CASSLGVRAGETEAFF. CDR3 sequence (DNA): TGTGCCAGCAGCTTGGGCGTTCGGGCAGGGGAGACTGAAGCTTTCTTT. The chain combines TRBV5-4 with TRBJ1-1, with a tentative D call TRBD1 (6 bases). The CDR3 has 16 residues. From germline, CDR1 is SGHNT and CDR2 YYREEE (reference sequence). V was pared by 0 bases and J by 5 bases, with 17 bases between.

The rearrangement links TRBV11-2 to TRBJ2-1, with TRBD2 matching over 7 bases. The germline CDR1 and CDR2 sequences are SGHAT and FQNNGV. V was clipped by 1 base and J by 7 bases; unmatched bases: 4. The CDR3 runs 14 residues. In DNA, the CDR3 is TGTGCCAGCAGCTTAGGCGGGAGTAGGAATGAGCAGTTCTTC. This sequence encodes CASSLGGSRNEQFF.

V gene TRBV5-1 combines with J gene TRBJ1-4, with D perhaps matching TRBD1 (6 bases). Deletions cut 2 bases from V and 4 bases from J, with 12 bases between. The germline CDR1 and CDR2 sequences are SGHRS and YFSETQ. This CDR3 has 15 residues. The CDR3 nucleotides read TGCGCCAGCAGCTTCGGCGGACAGAGTAATGAAAAACTGTTTTTT. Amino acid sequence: CASSFGGQSNEKLFF.

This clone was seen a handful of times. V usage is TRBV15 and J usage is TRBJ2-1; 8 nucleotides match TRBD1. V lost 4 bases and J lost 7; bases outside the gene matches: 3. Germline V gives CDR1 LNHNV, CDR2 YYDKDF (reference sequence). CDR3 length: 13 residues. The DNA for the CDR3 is TGTGCCACCAGCACAGGGGGCTTGAATGAGCAGTTCTTC. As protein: CATSTGGLNEQFF.

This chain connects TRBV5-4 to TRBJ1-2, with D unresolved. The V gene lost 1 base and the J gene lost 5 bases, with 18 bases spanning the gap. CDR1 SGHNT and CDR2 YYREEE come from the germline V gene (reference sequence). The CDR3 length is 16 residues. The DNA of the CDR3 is TGTGCCAGCAGCTTGTTAGGATTCGAGACTATATATGGCTACACCTTC. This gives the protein CASSLLGFETIYGYTF.

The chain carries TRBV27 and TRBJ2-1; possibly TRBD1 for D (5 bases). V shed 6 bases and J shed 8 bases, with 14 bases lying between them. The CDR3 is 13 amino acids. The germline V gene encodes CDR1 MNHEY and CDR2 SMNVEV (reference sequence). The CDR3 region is CASRARVGDEQFF. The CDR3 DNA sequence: TGTGCCAGCAGAGCCAGGGTGGGCGATGAGCAGTTCTTC.

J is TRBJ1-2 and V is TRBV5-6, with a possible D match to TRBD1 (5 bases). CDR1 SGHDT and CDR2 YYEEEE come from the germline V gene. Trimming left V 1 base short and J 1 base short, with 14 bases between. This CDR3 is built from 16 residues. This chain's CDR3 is CASSLWQGTINYGYTF. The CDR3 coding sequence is TGTGCCAGCAGCTTGTGGCAGGGTACGATTAACTATGGCTACACCTTC.

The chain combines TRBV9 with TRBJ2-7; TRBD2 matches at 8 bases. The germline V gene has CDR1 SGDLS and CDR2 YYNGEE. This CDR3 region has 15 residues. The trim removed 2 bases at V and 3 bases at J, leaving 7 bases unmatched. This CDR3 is CASSVSSGPDYEQYF. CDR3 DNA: TGTGCCAGCAGCGTTTCTAGCGGGCCCGACTACGAGCAGTACTTC.

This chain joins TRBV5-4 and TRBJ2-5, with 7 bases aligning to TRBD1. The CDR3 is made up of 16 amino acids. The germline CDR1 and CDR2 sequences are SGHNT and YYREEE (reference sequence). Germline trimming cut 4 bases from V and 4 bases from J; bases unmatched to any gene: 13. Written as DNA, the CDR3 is TGTGCCAGCAGCCCCCCGTTTACAGGGGCGGGAGAGACCCAGTACTTC. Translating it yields CASSPPFTGAGETQYF.

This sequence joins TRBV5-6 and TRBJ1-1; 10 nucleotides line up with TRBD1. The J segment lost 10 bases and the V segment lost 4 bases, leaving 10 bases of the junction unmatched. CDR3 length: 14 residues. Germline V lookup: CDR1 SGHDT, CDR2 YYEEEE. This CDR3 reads CASSAGQGDGGAFF. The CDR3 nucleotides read TGTGCCAGCAGCGCTGGACAGGGGGATGGCGGAGCTTTCTTT.

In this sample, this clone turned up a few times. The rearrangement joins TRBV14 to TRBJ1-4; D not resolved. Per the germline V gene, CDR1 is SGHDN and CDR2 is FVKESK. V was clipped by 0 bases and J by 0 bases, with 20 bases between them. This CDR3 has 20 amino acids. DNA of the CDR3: TGTGCCAGCAGCCAAGATCCTAGAAACCGTGACGGTGCAACTAATGAAAAACTGTTTTTT. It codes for CASSQDPRNRDGATNEKLFF.

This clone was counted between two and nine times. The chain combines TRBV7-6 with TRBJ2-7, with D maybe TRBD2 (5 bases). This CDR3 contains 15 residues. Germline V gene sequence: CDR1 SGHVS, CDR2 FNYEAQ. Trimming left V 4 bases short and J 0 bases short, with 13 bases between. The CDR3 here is CASSSSSRTSYEQYF. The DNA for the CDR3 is TGTGCCAGCAGCTCATCTAGCCGCACCTCCTACGAGCAGTACTTC.

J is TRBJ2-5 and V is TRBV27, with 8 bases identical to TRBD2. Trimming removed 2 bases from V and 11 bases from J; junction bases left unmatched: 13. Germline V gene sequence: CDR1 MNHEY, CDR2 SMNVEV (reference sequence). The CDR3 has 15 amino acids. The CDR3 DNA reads TGTGCCAGCAGTTTAGACGGGAGGGCCCCTCGGGAGCAGTACTTC. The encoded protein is CASSLDGRAPREQYF.

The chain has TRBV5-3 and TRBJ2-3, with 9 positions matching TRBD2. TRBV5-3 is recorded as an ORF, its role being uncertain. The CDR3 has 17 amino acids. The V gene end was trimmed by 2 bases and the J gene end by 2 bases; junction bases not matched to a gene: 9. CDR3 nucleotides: TGTGCCAGAAGCTTCCGACTAGCGGCCACGTACACAGATACGCAGTATTTT. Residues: CARSFRLAATYTDTQYF.

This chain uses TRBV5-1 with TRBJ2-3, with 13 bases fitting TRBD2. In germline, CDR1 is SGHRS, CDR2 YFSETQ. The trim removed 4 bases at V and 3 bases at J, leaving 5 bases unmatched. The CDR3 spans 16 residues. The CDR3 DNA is TGCGCCAGCAGCCTCGGACTAGCGGGGGTGACAGATACGCAGTATTTT. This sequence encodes CASSLGLAGVTDTQYF.

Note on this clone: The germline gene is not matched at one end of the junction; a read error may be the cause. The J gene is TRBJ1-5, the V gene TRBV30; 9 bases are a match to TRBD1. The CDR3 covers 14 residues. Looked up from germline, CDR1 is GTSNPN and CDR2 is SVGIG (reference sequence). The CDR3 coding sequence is TGTGCATGGAGTAGGGGGACAGGGATCCAGCCCCAGCATTTT. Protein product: CAWSRGTGIQPQHF.

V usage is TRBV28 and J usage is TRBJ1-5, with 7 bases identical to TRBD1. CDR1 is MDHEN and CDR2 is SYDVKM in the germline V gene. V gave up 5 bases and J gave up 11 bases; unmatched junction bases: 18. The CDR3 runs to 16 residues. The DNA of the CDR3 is TGTGCCAGCAGTCCTCTTATTAGGAGGGGGCTATTGACCCAGCATTTT. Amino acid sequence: CASSPLIRRGLLTQHF.

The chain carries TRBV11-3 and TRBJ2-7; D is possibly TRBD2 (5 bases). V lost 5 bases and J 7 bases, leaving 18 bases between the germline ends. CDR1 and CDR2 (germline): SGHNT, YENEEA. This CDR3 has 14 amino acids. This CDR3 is CASSLRDLGWEQYF. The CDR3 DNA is TGTGCCAGCAGCCTTCGGGATTTGGGATGGGAGCAGTACTTC. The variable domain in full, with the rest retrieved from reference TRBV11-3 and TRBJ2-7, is EAGVVQSPRYKIIEKKQPVAFWCNPISGHNTLYWYLQNLGQGPELLIRYENEEAVDDSQLPKDRFSAERLKGVDSTLKIQPAELGDSAVYLCASSLRDLGWEQYFGPGTRLTVT.

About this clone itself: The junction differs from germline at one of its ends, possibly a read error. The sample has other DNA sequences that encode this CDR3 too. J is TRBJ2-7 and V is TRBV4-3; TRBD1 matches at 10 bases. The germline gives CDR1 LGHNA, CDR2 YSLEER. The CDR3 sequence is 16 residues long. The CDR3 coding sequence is TGCGCCAGCAGCCAAGACTTGGACAGGGGGACCGGCGAGCAATACTTC. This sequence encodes CASSQDLDRGTGEQYF.

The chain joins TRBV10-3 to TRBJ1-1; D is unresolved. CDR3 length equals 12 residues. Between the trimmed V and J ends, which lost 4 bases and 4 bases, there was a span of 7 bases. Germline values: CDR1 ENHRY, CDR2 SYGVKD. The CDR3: CAISARGTEAFF. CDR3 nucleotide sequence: TGTGCCATCAGTGCGAGAGGCACTGAAGCTTTCTTT.

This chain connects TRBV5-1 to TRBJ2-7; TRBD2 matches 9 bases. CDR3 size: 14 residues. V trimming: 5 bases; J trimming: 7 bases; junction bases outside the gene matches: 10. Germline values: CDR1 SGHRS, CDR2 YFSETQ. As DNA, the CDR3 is TGCGCCAGCAGGGCTAGCGGGGTTCGGGAGGAGCAGTACTTC. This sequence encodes CASRASGVREEQYF.

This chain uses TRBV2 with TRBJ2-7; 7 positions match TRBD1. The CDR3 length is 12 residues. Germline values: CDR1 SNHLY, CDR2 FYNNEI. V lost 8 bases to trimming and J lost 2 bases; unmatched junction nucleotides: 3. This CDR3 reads CASEGQPYEQYF. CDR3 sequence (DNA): TGTGCCAGCGAGGGACAGCCCTACGAGCAGTACTTC.

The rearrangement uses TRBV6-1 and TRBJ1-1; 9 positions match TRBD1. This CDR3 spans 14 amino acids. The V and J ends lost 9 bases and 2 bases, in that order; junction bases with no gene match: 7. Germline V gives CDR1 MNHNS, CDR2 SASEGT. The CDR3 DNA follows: TGTGCCAGTGGACAGGGGACCTACAACACTGAAGCTTTCTTT. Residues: CASGQGTYNTEAFF.